Shown below are 25 T cell receptor beta chains from a single sample sequenced in a study of control samples from healthy donors and cancer patients. Using immunoSEQ multiplex PCR, the repertoire was profiled, and TCRdb retains in-frame clones only, with some absent. The sample holds about 98,000 clones; about four fifths are singletons and the top ten take about 2%. The specimen was blood. The receptor source for this set is a man in his sixties in good health.

V gene TRBV28 combines with J gene TRBJ1-1, with TRBD1 identical over 9 bases. This CDR3 contains 14 residues. From germline, CDR1 is MDHEN and CDR2 SYDVKM. V lost 5 bases and J lost 4; bases outside the gene matches: 5. The CDR3 sequence is CASSLQGAGTEAFF. The CDR3 DNA reads TGTGCCAGCAGTCTACAGGGGGCAGGCACTGAAGCTTTCTTT.

In its sample, this clone was seen once. The genes are TRBV7-8 and TRBJ1-1, with no clear D. Germline-derived CDR1 and CDR2 are SGHVS and FQNEAQ. This CDR3 has 15 residues. V lost 5 bases and J 4 bases, leaving 17 bases between the germline ends. The CDR3 sequence is CASSASRAGPTEAFF. The CDR3 DNA reads TGTGCCAGCAGCGCCAGCCGGGCCGGACCCACTGAAGCTTTCTTT.

This clone was found a few times. This CDR3 reads CASSQYAGNEKLFF. CDR3 DNA sequence: TGTGCCAGCAGCCAATATGCAGGGAACGAAAAACTGTTTTTT. The chain combines TRBV4-2 with TRBJ1-4; possible D gene TRBD1, 5 bases. The germline V gene encodes CDR1 LGHNA and CDR2 YNFKEQ. Trimming removed 2 bases from V and 8 bases from J, with 12 bases in between. The CDR3 runs 14 residues.

The V gene is TRBV11-2, the J gene TRBJ1-4, with 7 bases matching TRBD1. Trimming took 2 bases from V and 0 from J; bases not matched to a gene: 12. CDR3 length equals 19 residues. Germline V gene data show CDR1 as SGHAT and CDR2 as FQNNGV. The CDR3 DNA sequence: TGTGCCAGCAGCTTACTCGCGGGTGCAGGGGGGGCAACTAATGAAAAACTGTTTTTT. This translates into CASSLLAGAGGATNEKLFF. The full variable domain, with the rest looked up from reference TRBV11-2 and TRBJ1-4, is EAGVAQSPRYKIIEKRQSVAFWCNPISGHATLYWYQQILGQGPKLLIQFQNNGVVDDSQLPKDRFSAERLKGVDSTLKIQPAKLEDSAVYLCASSLLAGAGGATNEKLFFGSGTQLSVL.

The V and J genes are TRBV19 and TRBJ1-5; TRBD1 matches at 9 bases. After removal of 7 bases from V and 6 bases from J, the junction contained 7 bases not matched to a gene. Germline V lookup: CDR1 LNHDA, CDR2 SQIVND (reference sequence). This CDR3 has 14 amino acids. The CDR3 nucleotides read TGTGCCAGTACCATGACAGGGGGTCGTCAGCCCCAGCATTTT. It yields the protein CASTMTGGRQPQHF.

The rearrangement joins TRBV5-1 to TRBJ2-1, with D possibly being TRBD2 (6 bases). V lost 3 bases, J lost 0 bases, and 13 bases lay in between. Germline V CDR1 and CDR2: SGHRS, YFSETQ. CDR3 length equals 16 residues. The CDR3 spells CASSSYTGGSYNEQFF. DNA of the CDR3: TGCGCCAGCAGCTCCTACACCGGGGGCTCCTACAATGAGCAGTTCTTC.

The J gene is TRBJ1-5, the V gene TRBV3-1 (or the pseudogene TRBV3-2); the D is unclear. The CDR3 sequence is 12 residues long. V gave up 0 bases and J gave up 5 bases, with 2 bases separating them. Germline V gives CDR1 LGHDT, CDR2 YNNKEL (reference sequence). The CDR3 protein is CASSQEHQPQHF. The CDR3 DNA reads as TGTGCCAGCAGCCAAGAGCATCAGCCCCAGCATTTT.

The table lists this clone with a count of one. The CDR3 nucleotides read TGTGCCAGCAGTCCGGGACTAGTGGGGGTCGGGGAGCTGTTTTTT. Protein sequence: CASSPGLVGVGELFF. The J gene is TRBJ2-2, the V gene TRBV27, with TRBD2 matching 8 bases. CDR3 length: 15 amino acids. The germline CDR1 and CDR2 sequences are MNHEY and SMNVEV (reference sequence). V trimming: 5 bases; J trimming: 7 bases; junction bases outside the gene matches: 9.

CDR3 region: CASSIRDNYEQYF. The CDR3 DNA follows: TGTGCCAGTAGTATTAGGGACAACTACGAGCAGTACTTC. V usage is TRBV19 and J usage is TRBJ2-7; possibly TRBD1 for D (6 bases). Germline CDR1 reads LNHDA; CDR2 reads SQIVND (reference sequence). The CDR3 loop spans 13 amino acids. V was trimmed by 3 bases and J by 3 bases, leaving 9 bases between them.

Notes on this clone: Its ends do not fully match the called genes, so a read error is possible. V usage is TRBV30 and J usage is TRBJ1-6, with D hard to call. CDR1 is GTSNPN, CDR2 SVGIG, per germline (reference sequence). CDR3 length equals 11 residues. The CDR3 DNA reads as TGTGCCTGGAACTCTAATACACCCCTCCACTTT. Its protein product is CAWNSNTPLHF.

This clone was picked up a small number of times. This sequence joins TRBV10-3 and TRBJ1-2; TRBD1 matches at 10 bases. The germline gives CDR1 ENHRY, CDR2 SYGVKD. The V gene end was trimmed by 10 bases and the J gene end by 8 bases; junction bases not matched to a gene: 7. CDR3 length: 12 residues. CDR3 nucleotide sequence: TGTGCCAGCTCGGGACAGGGGACAGGCTACACCTTC. It yields the protein CASSGQGTGYTF.

Written as DNA, the CDR3 is TGCGCCAGCAGCCAAGGGGGACTAGCGGGAGATTCCTACAATGAGCAGTTCTTC. Protein sequence: CASSQGGLAGDSYNEQFF. The chain has TRBV4-1 and TRBJ2-1, with TRBD2 matching over 14 bases. From germline, CDR1 is MGHRA and CDR2 YSYEKL. This CDR3 contains 18 residues. V lost 1 base and J lost 1; bases outside the gene matches: 3.

The chain carries TRBV4-1 and TRBJ2-1, with TRBD1 matching 7 bases. The CDR3 has 15 residues. Germline V gene lookup returns CDR1 MGHRA and CDR2 YSYEKL. Trimming cost V 5 bases and J 8 bases; bases outside gene matches: 12. The CDR3 coding sequence is TGCGCCAGCAGCGTCCGGACAGGTATGGCGGATGAGCAGTTCTTC. The encoded protein is CASSVRTGMADEQFF.

The chain employs TRBV29-1 and TRBJ2-2; 7 nucleotides agree with TRBD2. The J segment lost 4 bases and the V segment lost 7 bases, leaving 9 bases of the junction unmatched. Germline V gene lookup returns CDR1 SQVTM and CDR2 ANQGSEA. The CDR3 contains 14 residues. CDR3 bases: TGCAGCGCAAGAGGGCTAGCGGTCACCGGGGAGCTGTTTTTT. This sequence encodes CSARGLAVTGELFF.

The chain employs TRBV6-5 and TRBJ2-1; D gene unclear. The CDR3 has 13 residues. Trimming took off 0 bases at V and 7 bases at J, with 7 bases between the two ends. The V gene's germline CDR1 is MNHEY and CDR2 SVGAGI. The CDR3 reads CASSYSIANEQFF. In nucleotides, the CDR3 is TGTGCCAGCAGTTACTCGATCGCAAATGAGCAGTTCTTC.

V is TRBV30 and J is TRBJ2-3; TRBD1 might be the D (7 bases). The CDR3 runs 14 residues. Deletions cut 4 bases from V and 5 bases from J, with 16 bases between. Germline assignment: CDR1 GTSNPN and CDR2 SVGIG (reference sequence). CDR3 in amino acids: CAWNRNRGGDTQYF. CDR3 nucleotide sequence: TGTGCCTGGAATAGGAACAGGGGAGGAGATACGCAGTATTTT.

The chain joins TRBV5-4 to TRBJ2-3; 8 bases are shared with TRBD2. The CDR3 is 17 residues long. The V and J ends lost 4 bases and 2 bases, in that order; junction bases with no gene match: 12. Germline V gene data show CDR1 as SGHNT and CDR2 as YYREEE (reference sequence). This CDR3 reads CASSPPSGGPPTDTQYF. CDR3 sequence (DNA): TGTGCCAGCAGCCCCCCCAGCGGGGGCCCCCCCACAGATACGCAGTATTTT.

DNA of the CDR3: TGTGCCATCAGGAGGGCAGAGACAGACCCCCGCTACGAGCAGTACTTC. It is translated as CAIRRAETDPRYEQYF. The J gene is TRBJ2-7, the V gene TRBV10-3; either TRBD1 or TRBD2 may fit D (5 bases each). V was clipped by 6 bases and J by 3 bases, with 21 bases between them. Germline V gene data show CDR1 as ENHRY and CDR2 as SYGVKD. The CDR3 is made up of 16 amino acids.

The rearrangement uses TRBV27 and TRBJ2-2; 9 positions agree with TRBD1. Germline loops: CDR1 MNHEY, CDR2 SMNVEV (reference sequence). Unmatched junction bases numbered 8, after V lost 8 bases and J lost 4 bases. This CDR3 has 15 amino acids. The CDR3 here is CASRQGEAFTGELFF. CDR3 nucleotides: TGTGCCAGCCGACAGGGGGAGGCCTTCACCGGGGAGCTGTTTTTT.

The V gene is TRBV2, the J gene TRBJ1-6; the D is unclear. This CDR3 spans 14 amino acids. Germline CDR1 SNHLY, CDR2 FYNNEI. V dropped 0 bases and J dropped 10 bases, with 10 bases sitting between them. The CDR3 spells CASSEASNSSPLHF. The CDR3 DNA reads as TGTGCCAGCAGTGAAGCGAGTAACTCATCACCCCTCCACTTT.

This chain connects TRBV9 to TRBJ2-2; D remains ambiguous. Trimming took off 4 bases at V and 6 bases at J, with 10 bases between the two ends. From germline, CDR1 is SGDLS and CDR2 YYNGEE. The CDR3 runs 13 residues. CDR3 loop: CASSPRSAGELFF. The DNA of the CDR3 is TGTGCCAGCAGCCCCCGAAGCGCCGGGGAGCTGTTTTTT. The whole variable domain, filled in from reference TRBV9 and TRBJ2-2, reads DSGVTQTPKHLITATGQRVTLRCSPRSGDLSVYWYQQSLDQGLQFLIQYYNGEERAKGNILERFSAQQFPDLHSELNLSSLELGDSALYFCASSPRSAGELFFGEGSRLTVL.

This clone has just one count. J is TRBJ1-4 and V is TRBV4-2; D unclear. Looked up from germline, CDR1 is LGHNA and CDR2 is YNFKEQ. V lost 0 bases, J lost 4 bases, and 12 bases lay in between. This CDR3 region has 16 residues. This chain's CDR3 is CASSQDRTQNNEKLFF. DNA of the CDR3: TGTGCCAGCAGCCAAGATCGCACACAAAATAATGAAAAACTGTTTTTT.

The chain recombines TRBV19 with TRBJ1-1; D gene unclear. Germline CDR1 reads LNHDA; CDR2 reads SQIVND (reference sequence). Trimming stripped 7 bases from V and 2 bases from J, with 11 bases between. The CDR3 sequence is 13 residues long. The CDR3 loop reads CASKIYRNTEAFF. The CDR3 DNA follows: TGTGCCAGTAAGATCTACAGAAACACTGAAGCTTTCTTT.

This clone showed up just a few times. This CDR3 is also generated by other DNA sequences in the sample. The chain recombines TRBV6-5 with TRBJ2-7, with a possible D match to TRBD1 (6 bases). Germline CDR1 is MNHEY and CDR2 is SVGAGI. Trimming stripped 6 bases from V and 2 bases from J, with 17 bases between. The CDR3 extends over 15 amino acids. The CDR3 nucleotides are TGTGCCAGCAGCTACCGCGGGCAGGGGACCTACGAGCAGTACTTC. It specifies CASSYRGQGTYEQYF.

This sequence joins TRBV7-2 and TRBJ1-1; a possible D gene is TRBD1 (5 bases). Deletions cut 1 base from V and 5 bases from J, with 11 bases between. Germline CDR1 reads SGHTA; CDR2 reads FQGNSA. The CDR3 spans 14 residues. The CDR3 sequence: CASSLGRRGTEAFF. CDR3 coding DNA: TGTGCCAGCAGCTTAGGAAGGCGGGGGACTGAAGCTTTCTTT.